This T cell receptor beta chain was obtained from a study of chemoradiotherapy in HPV16-positive cancers. Across the whole study: A couple of HPV16-positive patients' cells yielded candidate HPV-specific clones and common motifs. Study-wide findings and caveats: During treatment, candidate HPV-specific clones and E7-related motifs expanded in tumor. For HPV16-positive patients, expanding HPV-responsive T cells associated with longer recurrence-free survival.

Trimming shortened V by 6 bases and J by 4 bases, and 8 bases separated the two germline ends. CDR1 is SNHLY and CDR2 is FYNNEI in the germline V gene. The CDR3 spans 12 residues. The protocol was immunoSEQ multiplex PCR, while the TCRdb copy is restricted to in-frame clones and leaves out a portion. The profile shows about 5,400 clones, 89% of them singletons. A remark on this clone: No antigen is known for it.

Over chemoradiotherapy, repertoires were sampled more than once. This material consisted of blood, taken from a patient who underwent chemoradiotherapy. V gene TRBV2 combines with J gene TRBJ2-3; D possibly corresponds to TRBD2 (5 bases). The clonotype was recovered from a human donor with HPV-associated anogenital cancer. For the CDR3, the DNA is TGTGCCAGCAGCGGGATCGCAGATACGCAGTATTTT. Protein: CASSGIADTQYF. Looking up the rest from reference TRBV2 and TRBJ2-3 gives the full variable domain: EPEVTQTPSHQVTQMGQEVILRCVPISNHLYFYWYRQILGQKVEFLVSFYNNEISEKSEIFDDQFSVERPDGSNFTLKIRSTKLEDSAMYFCASSGIADTQYFGPGTRLTVL.